This TCR beta chain was observed in a study of identical twins. Comments on this clonotype: Compared with germline, one end of the junction differs, possibly owing to a read error.

The germline gives CDR1 MGHRA, CDR2 YSYEKL. The CDR3 is 15 amino acids. Unique molecular identifiers were present on the cDNA, and a universal primer site came from template switching. TCRdb itself ran the 5' RACE reads through MiXCR, one entry per CDR3 protein. The sample shows 1.5 million to 2 million distinct CDR3 sequences, about 30% of them seen only once. V gene TRBV4-1 combines with J gene TRBJ2-1; 13 bases fit TRBD2. The material sequenced was cord blood. The clonotype comes from a newborn girl in good health. CDR3 loop: CASNQLAGGFNEQFF. The CDR3 DNA reads TGCGCCAGCAACCAACTAGCGGGAGGGTTTAATGAGCAGTTCTTC.